This T cell receptor (beta chain) was identified during a study of blood T cell repertoires in COVID-19. Study context: From the United States, Italy and Spain came samples of acute and convalescent COVID-19. In each case, the material was cDNA or gDNA derived from T cells, B-cell-depleted T cells, or PBMCs.

In the original analysis: Scientists estimated how many nucleated cells there were by amplifying reference gene primers. The method was immunoSEQ multiplex PCR; TCRdb's version includes in-frame clones alone and lacks a portion of them. The V and J calls and clone size come from that table; D and trimming were worked out from the DNA. The sample lists about 180,000 clones, 90% to 95% seen once, with around 0.5% in the top ten. CDR1 and CDR2 (germline): SGHKS, YYEKEE (reference sequence). Trimming cost V 0 bases and J 4 bases; bases outside gene matches: 8. CDR3 length: 16 residues. This TCR came from a man aged 50 or older with acute or convalescent COVID-19. This chain links TRBV5-5 with TRBJ2-7; 9 bases match TRBD2. The sample consisted of peripheral blood. The CDR3 here is CASSLVGGGRVYEQYF. Written as DNA, the CDR3 is TGTGCCAGCAGCTTGGTTGGGGGCGGGAGGGTATACGAGCAGTACTTC.